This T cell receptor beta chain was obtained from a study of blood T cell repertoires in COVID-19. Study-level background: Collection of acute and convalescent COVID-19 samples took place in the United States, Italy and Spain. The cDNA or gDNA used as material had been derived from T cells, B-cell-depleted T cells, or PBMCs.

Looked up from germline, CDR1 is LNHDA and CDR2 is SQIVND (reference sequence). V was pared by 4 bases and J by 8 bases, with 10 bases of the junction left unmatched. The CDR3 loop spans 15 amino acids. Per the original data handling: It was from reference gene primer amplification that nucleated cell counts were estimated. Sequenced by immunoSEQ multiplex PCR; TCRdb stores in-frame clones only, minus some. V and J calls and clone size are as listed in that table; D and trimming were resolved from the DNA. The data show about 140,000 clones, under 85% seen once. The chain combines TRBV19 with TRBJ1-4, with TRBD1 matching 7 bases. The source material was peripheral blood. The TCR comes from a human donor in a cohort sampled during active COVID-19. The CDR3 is CASSTGTVVREKLFF. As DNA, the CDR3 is TGTGCCAGTAGTACCGGGACAGTAGTTCGGGAAAAACTGTTTTTT.